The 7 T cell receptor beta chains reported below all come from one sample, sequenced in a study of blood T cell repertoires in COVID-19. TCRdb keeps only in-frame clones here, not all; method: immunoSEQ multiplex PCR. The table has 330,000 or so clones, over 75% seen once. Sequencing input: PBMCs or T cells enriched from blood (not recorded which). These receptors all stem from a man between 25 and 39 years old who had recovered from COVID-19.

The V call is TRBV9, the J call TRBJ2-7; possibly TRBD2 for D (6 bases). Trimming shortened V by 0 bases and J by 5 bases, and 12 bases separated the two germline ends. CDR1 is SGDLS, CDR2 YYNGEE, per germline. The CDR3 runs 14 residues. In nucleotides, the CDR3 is TGTGCCAGCAGCGTAGGCGGGGTTAGCCACGAGCAGTACTTC. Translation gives CASSVGGVSHEQYF.

This CDR3 is CASSLGTGAGETQYF. The DNA of the CDR3 is TGTGCCAGCAGTTTGGGCACAGGGGCAGGAGAGACCCAGTACTTC. This rearrangement joins TRBV28 to TRBJ2-5; TRBD1 matches 7 bases. V shed 3 bases and J 4 bases; nucleotides not matched to a gene: 8. The V gene's germline CDR1 is MDHEN and CDR2 SYDVKM. This CDR3 spans 15 amino acids.

CDR3 sequence: CASSLLAGGPNEQFF. DNA for the CDR3: TGTGCCAGCAGCTTACTAGCGGGGGGGCCAAATGAGCAGTTCTTC. The J gene is TRBJ2-1, the V gene TRBV11-2; 12 bases are a match to TRBD2. Losses at the gene ends were 2 bases for V and 7 bases for J; bases not matched to a gene: 3. The germline V gene encodes CDR1 SGHAT and CDR2 FQNNGV. This CDR3 comprises 15 residues.

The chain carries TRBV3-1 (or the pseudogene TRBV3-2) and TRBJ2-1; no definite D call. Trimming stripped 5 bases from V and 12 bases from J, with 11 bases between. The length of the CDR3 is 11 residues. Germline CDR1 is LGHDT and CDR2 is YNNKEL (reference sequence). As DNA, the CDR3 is TGTGCCAGCAGCAACAGTTTCGGGCAGTTCTTC. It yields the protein CASSNSFGQFF.

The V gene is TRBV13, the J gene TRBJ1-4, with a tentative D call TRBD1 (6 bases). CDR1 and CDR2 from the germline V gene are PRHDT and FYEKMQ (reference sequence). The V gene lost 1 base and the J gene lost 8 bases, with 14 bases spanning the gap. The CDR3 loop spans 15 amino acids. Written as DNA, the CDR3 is TGTGCCAGCAGCTTAGTGGGGGCAGGGAAGGAAAAACTGTTTTTT. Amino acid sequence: CASSLVGAGKEKLFF.

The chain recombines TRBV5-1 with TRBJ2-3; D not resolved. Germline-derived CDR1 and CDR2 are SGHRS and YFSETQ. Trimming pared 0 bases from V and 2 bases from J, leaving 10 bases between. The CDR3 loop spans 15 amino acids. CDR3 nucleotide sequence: TGCGCCAGCAGCTTGGTCGTGAGTATCACAGATACGCAGTATTTT. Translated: CASSLVVSITDTQYF.

The CDR3, as DNA: TGTGCCTGGAGTTACAGGGGGCTCTACAATGAGCAGTTCTTC. Residues: CAWSYRGLYNEQFF. The chain couples TRBV30 to TRBJ2-1; TRBD1 matches 9 bases. Germline CDR1 and CDR2: GTSNPN and SVGIG (reference sequence). After removal of 2 bases from V and 3 bases from J, the junction contained 2 bases not matched to a gene. The CDR3 runs 14 residues.